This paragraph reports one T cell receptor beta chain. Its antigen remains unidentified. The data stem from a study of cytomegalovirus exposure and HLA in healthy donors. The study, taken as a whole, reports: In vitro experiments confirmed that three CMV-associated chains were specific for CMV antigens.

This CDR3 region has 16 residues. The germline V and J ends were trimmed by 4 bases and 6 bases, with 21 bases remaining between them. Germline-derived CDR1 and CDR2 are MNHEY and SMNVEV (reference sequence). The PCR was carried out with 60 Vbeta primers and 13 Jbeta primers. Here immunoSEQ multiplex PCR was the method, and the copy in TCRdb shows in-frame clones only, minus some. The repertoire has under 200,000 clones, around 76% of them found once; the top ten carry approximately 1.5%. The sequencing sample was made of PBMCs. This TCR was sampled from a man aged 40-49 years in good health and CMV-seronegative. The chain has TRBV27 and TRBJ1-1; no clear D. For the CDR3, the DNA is TGTGCCAGCAGTTCTTCCTGGTCGGGATTGGGTTCTGAAGCTTTCTTT. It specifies CASSSSWSGLGSEAFF.